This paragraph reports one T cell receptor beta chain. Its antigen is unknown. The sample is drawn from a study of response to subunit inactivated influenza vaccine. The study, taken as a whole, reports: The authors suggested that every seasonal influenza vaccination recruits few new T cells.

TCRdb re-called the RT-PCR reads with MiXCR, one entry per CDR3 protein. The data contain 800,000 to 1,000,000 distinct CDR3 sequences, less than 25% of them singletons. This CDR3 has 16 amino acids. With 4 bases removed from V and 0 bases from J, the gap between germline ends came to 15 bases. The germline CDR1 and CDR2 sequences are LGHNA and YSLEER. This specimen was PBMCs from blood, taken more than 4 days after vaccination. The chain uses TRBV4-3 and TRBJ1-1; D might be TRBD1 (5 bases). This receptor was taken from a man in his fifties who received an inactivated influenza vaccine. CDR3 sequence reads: CASSPQPTDMNTEAFF. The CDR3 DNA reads TGCGCCAGCAGCCCCCAGCCGACAGACATGAACACTGAAGCTTTCTTT.